This T cell receptor beta chain is drawn from a study of T cells in Graves' hyperthyroidism and ophthalmopathy. RNA transcripts served as the template for amplifying TCR beta CDR3 regions. TCR CDR3 regions were first amplified by RT-PCR with HTBI primers. TCRdb fed the multiplex PCR reads into MiXCR, producing one record per CDR3 protein. The sample shows 350,000 to 450,000 distinct CDR3 sequences, roughly 13% of them seen only once. About this clonotype itself: This may be a read error, as it is one base from a much larger clone.

The germline V gene has CDR1 SNHLY and CDR2 FYNNEI. CDR3 length: 15 amino acids. Graves' hyperthyroidism without ophthalmopathy progression within 18 months was termed stable. Thyroid ultrasound, orbital computed tomography, clinical symptoms, and serum thyroxine and TRAb underpinned diagnoses. Around 9.9 ml of fresh peripheral blood supplied the PBMCs. The chain employs TRBV2 and TRBJ2-7, with 10 bases that match TRBD2. The origin of this receptor is a woman aged 55-69 years with Graves' hyperthyroidism. The sequenced sample consisted of blood. The CDR3 loop is CASSEGLAGSFERYF. The CDR3 nucleotides are TGTGCCAGCAGTGAAGGACTAGCGGGTAGTTTCGAGCGGTACTTC.